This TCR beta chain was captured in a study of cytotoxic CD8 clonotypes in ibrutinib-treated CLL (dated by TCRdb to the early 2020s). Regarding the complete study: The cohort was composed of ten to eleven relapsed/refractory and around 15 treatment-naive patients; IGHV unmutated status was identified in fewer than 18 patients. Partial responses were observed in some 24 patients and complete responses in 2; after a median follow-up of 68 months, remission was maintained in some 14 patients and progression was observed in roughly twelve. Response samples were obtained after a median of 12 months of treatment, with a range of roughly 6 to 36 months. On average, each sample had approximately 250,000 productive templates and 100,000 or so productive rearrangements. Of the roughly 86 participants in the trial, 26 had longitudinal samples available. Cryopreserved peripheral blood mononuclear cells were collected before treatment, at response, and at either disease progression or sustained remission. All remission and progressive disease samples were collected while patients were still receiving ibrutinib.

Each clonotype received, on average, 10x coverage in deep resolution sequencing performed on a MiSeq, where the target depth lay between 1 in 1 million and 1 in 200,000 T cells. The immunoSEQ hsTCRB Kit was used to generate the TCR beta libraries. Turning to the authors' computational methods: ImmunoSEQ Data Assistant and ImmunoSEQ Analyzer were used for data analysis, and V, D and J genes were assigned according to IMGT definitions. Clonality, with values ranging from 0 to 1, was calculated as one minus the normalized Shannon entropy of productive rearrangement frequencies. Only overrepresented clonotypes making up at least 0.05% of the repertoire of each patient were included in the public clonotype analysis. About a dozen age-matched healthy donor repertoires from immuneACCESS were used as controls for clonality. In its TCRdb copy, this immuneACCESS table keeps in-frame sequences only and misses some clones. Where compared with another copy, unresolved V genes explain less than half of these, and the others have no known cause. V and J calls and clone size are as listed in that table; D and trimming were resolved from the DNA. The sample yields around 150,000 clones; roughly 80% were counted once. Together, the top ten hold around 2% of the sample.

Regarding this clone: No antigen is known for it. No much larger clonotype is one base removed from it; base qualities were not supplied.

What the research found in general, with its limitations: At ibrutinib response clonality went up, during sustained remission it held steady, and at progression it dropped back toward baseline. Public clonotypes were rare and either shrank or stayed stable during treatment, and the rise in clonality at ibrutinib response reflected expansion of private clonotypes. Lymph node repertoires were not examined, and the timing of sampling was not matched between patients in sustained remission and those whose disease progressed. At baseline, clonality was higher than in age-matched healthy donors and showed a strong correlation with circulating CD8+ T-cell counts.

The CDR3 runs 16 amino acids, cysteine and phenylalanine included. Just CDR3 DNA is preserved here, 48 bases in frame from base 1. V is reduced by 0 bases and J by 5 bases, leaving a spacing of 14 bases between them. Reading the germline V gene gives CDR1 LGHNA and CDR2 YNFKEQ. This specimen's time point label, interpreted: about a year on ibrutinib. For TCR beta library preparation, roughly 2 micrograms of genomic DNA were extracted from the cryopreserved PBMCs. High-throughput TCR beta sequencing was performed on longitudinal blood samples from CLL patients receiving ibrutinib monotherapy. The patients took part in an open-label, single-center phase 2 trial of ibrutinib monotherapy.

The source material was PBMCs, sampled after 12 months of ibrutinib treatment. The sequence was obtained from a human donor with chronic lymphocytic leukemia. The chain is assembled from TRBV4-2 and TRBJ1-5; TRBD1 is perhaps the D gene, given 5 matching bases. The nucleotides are TGTGCCAGCAGCCAAGAACTTGCGGGGGGGGATCAGCCCCAGCATTTT. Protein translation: CASSQELAGGDQPQHF.